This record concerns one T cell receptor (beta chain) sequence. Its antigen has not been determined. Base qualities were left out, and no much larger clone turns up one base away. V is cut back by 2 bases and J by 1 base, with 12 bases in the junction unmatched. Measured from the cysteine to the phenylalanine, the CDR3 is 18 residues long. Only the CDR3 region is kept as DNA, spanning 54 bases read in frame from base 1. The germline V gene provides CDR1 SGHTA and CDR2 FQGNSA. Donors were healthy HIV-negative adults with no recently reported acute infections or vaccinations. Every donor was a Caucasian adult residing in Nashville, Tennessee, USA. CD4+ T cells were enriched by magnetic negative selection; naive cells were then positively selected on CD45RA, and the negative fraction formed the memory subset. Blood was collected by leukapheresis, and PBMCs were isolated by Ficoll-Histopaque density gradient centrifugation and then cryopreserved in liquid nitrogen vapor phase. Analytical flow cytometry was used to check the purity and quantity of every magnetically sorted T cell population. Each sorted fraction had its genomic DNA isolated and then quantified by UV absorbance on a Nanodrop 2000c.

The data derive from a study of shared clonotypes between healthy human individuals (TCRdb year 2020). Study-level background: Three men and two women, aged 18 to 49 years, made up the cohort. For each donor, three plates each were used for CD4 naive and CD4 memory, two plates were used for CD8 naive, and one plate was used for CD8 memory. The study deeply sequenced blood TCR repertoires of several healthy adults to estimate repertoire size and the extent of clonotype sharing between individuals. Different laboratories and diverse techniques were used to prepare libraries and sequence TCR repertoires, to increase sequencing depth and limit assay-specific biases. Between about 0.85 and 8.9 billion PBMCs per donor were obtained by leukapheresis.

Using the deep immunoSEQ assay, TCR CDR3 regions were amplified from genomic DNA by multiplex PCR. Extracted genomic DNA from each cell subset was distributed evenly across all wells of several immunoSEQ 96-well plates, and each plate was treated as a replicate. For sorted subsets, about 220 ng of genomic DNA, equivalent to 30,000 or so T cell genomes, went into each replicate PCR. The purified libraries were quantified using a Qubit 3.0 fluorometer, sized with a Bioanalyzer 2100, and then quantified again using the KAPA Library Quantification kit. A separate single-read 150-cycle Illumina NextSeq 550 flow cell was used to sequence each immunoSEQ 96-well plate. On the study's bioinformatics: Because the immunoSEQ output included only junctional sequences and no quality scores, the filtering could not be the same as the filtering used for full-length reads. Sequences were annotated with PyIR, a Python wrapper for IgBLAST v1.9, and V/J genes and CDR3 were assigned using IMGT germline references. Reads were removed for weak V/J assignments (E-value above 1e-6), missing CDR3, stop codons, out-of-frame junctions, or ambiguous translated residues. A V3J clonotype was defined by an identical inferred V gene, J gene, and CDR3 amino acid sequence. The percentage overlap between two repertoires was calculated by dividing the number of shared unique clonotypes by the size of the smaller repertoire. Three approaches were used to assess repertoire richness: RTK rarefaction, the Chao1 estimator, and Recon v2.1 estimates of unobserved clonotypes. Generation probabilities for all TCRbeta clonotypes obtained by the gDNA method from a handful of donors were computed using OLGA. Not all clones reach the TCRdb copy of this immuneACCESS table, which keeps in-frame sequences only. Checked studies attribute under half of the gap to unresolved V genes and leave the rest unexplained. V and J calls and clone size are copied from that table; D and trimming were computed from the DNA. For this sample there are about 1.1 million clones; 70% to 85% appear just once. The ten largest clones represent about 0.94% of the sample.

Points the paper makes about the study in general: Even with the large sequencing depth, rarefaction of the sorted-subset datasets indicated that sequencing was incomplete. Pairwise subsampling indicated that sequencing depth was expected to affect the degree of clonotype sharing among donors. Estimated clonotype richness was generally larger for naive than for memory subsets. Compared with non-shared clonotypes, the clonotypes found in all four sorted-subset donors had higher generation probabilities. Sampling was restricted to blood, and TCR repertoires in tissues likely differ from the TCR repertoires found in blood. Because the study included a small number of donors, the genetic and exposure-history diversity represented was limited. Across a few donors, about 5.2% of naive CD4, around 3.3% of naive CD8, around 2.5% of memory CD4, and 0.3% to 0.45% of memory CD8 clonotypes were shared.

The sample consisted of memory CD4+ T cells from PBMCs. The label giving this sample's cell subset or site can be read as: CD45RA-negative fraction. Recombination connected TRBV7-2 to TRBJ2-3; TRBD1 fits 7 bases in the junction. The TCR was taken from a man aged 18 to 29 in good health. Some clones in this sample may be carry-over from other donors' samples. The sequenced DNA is TGTGCCAGCAGCTTAAATCCCCCGACAGGGATGGGCACAGATACGCAGTATTTT. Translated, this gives CASSLNPPTGMGTDTQYF.